This T cell receptor beta chain was sequenced for a study of blood T cells in healthy people across ages. Sample-barcoded 5' priming and a J-beta primer mix drove a second PCR of about 6 to 12 cycles. TCRdb itself ran the 5' RACE reads through MiXCR, one entry per CDR3 protein. The sample lists approximately 770,000 distinct CDR3 sequences; about three fifths were seen once. Germline CDR1 is DFQATT and CDR2 is SNEGSKA (reference sequence). The length of the CDR3 is 14 residues. V trimming: 3 bases; J trimming: 7 bases; junction bases outside the gene matches: 5. The material sequenced was blood. The sequence came from a man younger than 40 in good health. The chain has TRBV20-1 and TRBJ2-3, with 12 positions matching TRBD2. CDR3 loop: CSASLAGGRNTQYF. The CDR3, as DNA: TGCAGTGCTAGCCTAGCGGGGGGGAGAAATACGCAGTATTTT.